This record concerns one T cell receptor beta chain sequence. The antigen it recognizes is unknown. One base away there is no much larger clone; base qualities are not given. Amplification of TCR beta CDR3 regions was carried out from RNA transcripts. For the first round of RT-PCR on the TCR CDR3, the HTBI primer set was used together with the Qiagen OneStep RT-PCR kit. Libraries were constructed in a second round of multiplex PCR, after which size selection and purification were carried out. Libraries were sequenced paired-end with 100 bp reads on an Illumina HiSeq2000. On the authors' methods: SOAPnuke was used to process the raw data, with reads discarded if the reads contained adapters or uncalled bases, had a mean Phred below 15, or lacked an exact constant-primer or identifier match. COPE v1.2.5 was used to merge the high-quality paired reads, and each unique nucleotide sequence was defined as a clonotype. MiTCR v1.1 was used to align the clonotypes against IMGT TRBV, TRBD and TRBJ reference segments. Analysis was restricted to V-J combinations with a frequency above 0.0001, which covered about 99% of repertoires. The TCS score was defined as F50 (clonal expansion) divided by E x V (chaos), with BLOSUM62-based TCRdist calculated between CDR3 peptides within each V-J. Welch's t-statistics and random forest reduced roughly 540 V-J features to 10 to 15, which were used in a naive Bayes classifier (R e1071). TCRdb reran the public reads through fastp at Q25 and MiXCR, keeping productive beta chains. Records with the same CDR3 protein are collapsed into one entry carrying the most frequent genes and DNA. TCRdb assigned the V and J calls; the authors' analysis was not used. The sample contains some 620,000 distinct CDR3 sequences, under 20% of them found a single time. The top ten clones comprise 3.5% to 4% of the sample.

Graves' hyperthyroidism was defined as stable when no progression to ophthalmopathy occurred over 18 months of follow-up. The hyperthyroidism patients were between 18 and 65 years old and newly diagnosed, with a disease duration of less than 2 months. Exclusion was applied to patients with uncontrolled infections, other autoimmune diseases, pregnancy or lactation. Diagnoses were established on the basis of clinical symptoms, serum thyroxine and TRAb, thyroid ultrasound, and orbital computed tomography. Ficoll-Paque density gradient centrifugation was used to isolate PBMCs from around 10 ml of fresh peripheral blood. Total RNA was extracted using Trizol reagent, and RNA quality was assessed on an Agilent 2100 Bioanalyzer. This specimen comes from a study of T cells in Graves' hyperthyroidism and ophthalmopathy (dated by TCRdb to about 2019). A note on the overall study: Peripheral blood samples were taken at initial diagnosis, before any treatment was given. An independent validation cohort of under 20 hyperthyroidism patients and about 16 patients who later progressed to ophthalmopathy tested prospective prediction of ophthalmopathy. TCR V-J signatures able to tell the groups apart were searched for in a discovery cohort of 90 to 100 patients, of whom more than 40 had Graves' ophthalmopathy and roughly 58 had stable Graves' hyperthyroidism. According to the paper, TCR Vbeta CDR3 sequencing was carried out on some 130 peripheral blood samples, which came from some 41 ophthalmopathy, about 75 hyperthyroidism and 17 progressor patients. Thyroid tissue and blood T-cell repertoires from six Graves' hyperthyroidism patients were also compared in the study. The roughly 90 discovery patients were divided at random into training and test sets in a 7:3 ratio. Following sampling, methimazole starting at 30 mg daily was given to hyperthyroidism patients, and high-dose intravenous methylprednisolone was given to ophthalmopathy patients. The paper as a whole reports these results and caveats: In validation, the model predicted progression to ophthalmopathy with about 71% sensitivity and approximately 74% specificity, a median of approximately 6.5 months before onset. A 13 V-J signature model separated ophthalmopathy from stable hyperthyroidism, with roughly 88% sensitivity and about 81% specificity in cross-validation and 80%/75% in testing. Most expanded thyroid clonotypes (frequency above 0.001) were also detected in blood, a finding suggesting that blood repertoires may reflect thyroid immune responses. No statistical method was used to set the sample size in advance, and investigators knew the group allocation.

CDR1 is given as LNHDA and CDR2 as SQIVND, both from the germline V gene (reference sequence). The CDR3 measures 12 amino acids from cysteine to phenylalanine. Solely the CDR3 DNA is kept, with 36 bases framed from the first base. V ends up 4 bases short and J 9 bases short, with an unmatched junction base count of 5. The rearranged chain carries TRBV19 and TRBJ2-5; 7 middle bases align to TRBD2. Sequencing used blood. The receptor's source is a woman in her twenties or thirties with Graves' hyperthyroidism. Here the CDR3 is given as CASSTGGPPQYF. Here is the DNA: TGTGCCAGTAGTACGGGGGGTCCGCCCCAGTACTTC. Here the CDR3 is joined to the reference TRBV19 and TRBJ2-5 genes, and the full variable domain is: DGGITQSPKYLFRKEGQNVTLSCEQNLNHDAMYWYRQDPGQGLRLIYYSQIVNDFQKGDIAEGYSVSREKKESFPLTVTSAQKNPTAFYLCASSTGGPPQYFGPGTRLLVL.